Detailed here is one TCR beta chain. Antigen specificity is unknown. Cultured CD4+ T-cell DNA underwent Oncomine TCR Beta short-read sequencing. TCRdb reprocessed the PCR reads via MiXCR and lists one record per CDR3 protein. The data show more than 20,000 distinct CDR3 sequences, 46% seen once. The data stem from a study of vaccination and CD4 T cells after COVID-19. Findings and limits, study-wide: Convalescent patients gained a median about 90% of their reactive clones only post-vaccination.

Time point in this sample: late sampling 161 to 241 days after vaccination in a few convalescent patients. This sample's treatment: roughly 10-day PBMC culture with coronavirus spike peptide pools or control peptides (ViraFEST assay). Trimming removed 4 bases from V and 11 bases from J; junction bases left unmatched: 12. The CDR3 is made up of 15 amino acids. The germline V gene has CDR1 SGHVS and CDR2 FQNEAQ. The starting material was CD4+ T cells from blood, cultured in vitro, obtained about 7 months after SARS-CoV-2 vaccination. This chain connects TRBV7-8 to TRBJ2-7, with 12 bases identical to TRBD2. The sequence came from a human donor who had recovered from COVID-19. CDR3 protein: CASSWGGLAGGVEYF. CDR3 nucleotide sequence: TGTGCCAGCAGCTGGGGGGGTCTAGCGGGAGGGGTCGAGTACTTC.